Below, 21 T cell receptor beta chains from the same sample are listed, as sequenced in a study of metastatic and nonmetastatic thyroid tumors. TCRdb re-analyzed the PCR reads through MiXCR. The sample records roughly 8,900 clones, 29% being singletons. No patient had received any treatment before thyroid surgery. The sequenced sample was tumor tissue. All receptors come from a female donor with papillary thyroid cancer or a benign thyroid nodule (not recorded which). Some clones in this sample may be carry-over from other donors' samples.

In its sample, this clone was seen many times. The V and J genes are TRBV6-2 or TRBV6-3 and TRBJ2-4, with 7 bases matching TRBD2. CDR3 length equals 14 residues. With V trimmed by 0 bases and J by 7 bases, 3 bases remained unmatched. The germline gives CDR1 MNHEY, CDR2 SVGEGT. CDR3 DNA sequence: TGTGCCAGCAGTTACTCGAGCGGGACGAACATTCAGTACTTC. Protein: CASSYSSGTNIQYF.

In its sample, this clone was seen many times. The chain joins TRBV7-2 to TRBJ2-2; 13 nucleotides align to TRBD2. V lost 5 bases, J lost 5 bases, and 8 bases stayed unmatched. This CDR3 has 17 residues. The germline V gene encodes CDR1 SGHTA and CDR2 FQGNSA. The CDR3 coding sequence is TGTGCCAGCAGCCCAGGACTAGCGGGAGTTGCGACCGGGGAGCTGTTTTTT. It yields the protein CASSPGLAGVATGELFF.

The sample holds many counts of this clone. V usage is TRBV6-5 and J usage is TRBJ2-1; 10 bases agree with TRBD1. CDR1 and CDR2 from the germline V gene are MNHEY and SVGAGI. This CDR3 contains 18 residues. With V trimmed by 0 bases and J by 0 bases, 5 bases remained unmatched. CDR3 residues: CASSYSDRGGSSYNEQFF. CDR3 nucleotides: TGTGCCAGCAGTTACTCGGACAGGGGGGGGTCCTCCTACAATGAGCAGTTCTTC.

Sample share makes this clone large. The chain carries TRBV29-1 and TRBJ2-7; a weak D match, TRBD2 (5 bases). The CDR3 runs to 13 residues. Germline-derived CDR1 and CDR2 are SQVTM and ANQGSEA. Trimming cost V 7 bases and J 6 bases, with 19 bases left between them. The CDR3, as DNA: TGCAGCGCTGGAACTTTTGAGGGTTCCGAGCAGTACTTC. It codes for CSAGTFEGSEQYF.

Judged by abundance, this clone is medium-sized. The V call is TRBV12-3 or TRBV12-4, the J call TRBJ2-7; D possibly corresponds to TRBD2 (5 bases). The CDR3 contains 11 residues. Trimming left V 5 bases short and J 6 bases short, with 8 bases between. CDR3 sequence reads: CASSNGVEQYF. CDR3 coding DNA: TGTGCCAGCAGTAACGGGGTCGAGCAGTACTTC.

This clone is medium-sized in the sample. The rearrangement joins TRBV11-2 to TRBJ1-5; 8 bases are a match to TRBD1. The V segment lost 1 base and the J segment 6 bases; nucleotides outside the gene matches: 5. The CDR3 runs 15 residues. Germline V gives CDR1 SGHAT, CDR2 FQNNGV. The CDR3 here is CASSLGQGAGQPQHF. The CDR3 DNA follows: TGTGCCAGCAGCTTAGGTCAGGGGGCGGGTCAGCCCCAGCATTTT.

The sample holds many counts of this clone. CDR3 region: CSASNSGQDEQYF. The CDR3 DNA follows: TGCAGTGCTAGTAACAGCGGGCAGGACGAGCAGTACTTC. The rearrangement uses TRBV20-1 and TRBJ2-7; a weak D match, TRBD2 (6 bases). The germline CDR1 and CDR2 sequences are DFQATT and SNEGSKA (reference sequence). The CDR3 loop spans 13 amino acids. V lost 3 bases and J lost 5, with 14 bases in between.

The V call is TRBV4-3, the J call TRBJ1-5; no reliable D call. The germline V gene encodes CDR1 LGHNA and CDR2 YSLEER. The V end lost 1 base, the J end lost 6 bases, and 7 bases lay between the germline ends. The CDR3 consists of 13 residues. CDR3 in amino acids: CASSQGGAQPQHF. DNA of the CDR3: TGCGCCAGCAGCCAAGGTGGCGCTCAGCCCCAGCATTTT.

This clone is labeled as medium-sized. The chain employs TRBV6-1 and TRBJ2-2; no clear D gene. Trimming removed 8 bases from V and 2 bases from J, with 6 bases in between. Germline loops: CDR1 MNHNS, CDR2 SASEGT. CDR3 size: 12 residues. This chain's CDR3 is CASGDNTGELFF. CDR3 nucleotide sequence: TGTGCCAGCGGAGATAACACCGGGGAGCTGTTTTTT.

The chain employs TRBV20-1 and TRBJ2-1; 13 nucleotides line up with TRBD2. Germline values: CDR1 DFQATT, CDR2 SNEGSKA (reference sequence). The ends lost 1 base at V and 2 bases at J; junction bases unmatched: 14. This CDR3 region has 20 residues. This CDR3 is CSARVGQSRGTSGTYNEQFF. CDR3 bases: TGCAGTGCTAGAGTGGGGCAGTCCAGAGGGACTAGCGGGACCTACAATGAGCAGTTCTTC.

This clone showed up many times. Additional DNA sequences in this sample encode the identical CDR3. The chain has TRBV18 and TRBJ2-5; 10 nucleotides align to TRBD1. V lost 3 bases, J lost 5 bases, and 3 bases stayed unmatched. The length of the CDR3 is 14 residues. Germline CDR1 and CDR2: KGHSH and LQKENI. This CDR3 reads CASSPRDRGETQYF. The CDR3 region has the DNA TGTGCCAGCTCACCTCGGGACAGGGGTGAGACCCAGTACTTC.

This clone is categorized as medium-sized. The chain is built from TRBV2 and TRBJ1-5, with 8 bases aligning to TRBD1. Germline V gene data show CDR1 as SNHLY and CDR2 as FYNNEI. With 4 bases clipped from V and 3 bases from J, the junction kept 5 bases outside the gene matches. The CDR3 loop spans 15 amino acids. The CDR3 here is CASSVETGDNQPQHF. In nucleotides, the CDR3 is TGTGCCAGCAGTGTAGAGACAGGGGACAATCAGCCCCAGCATTTT.

The chain employs TRBV18 and TRBJ1-1; no clear D. The CDR3 spans 12 residues. Germline V gene sequence: CDR1 KGHSH, CDR2 LQKENI. Trimming cost V 5 bases and J 4 bases, with 8 bases left between them. The chain's CDR3 is CASSGGSTEAFF. The CDR3 bases are TGTGCCAGCTCAGGCGGGAGCACTGAAGCTTTCTTT.

This clone was found many times. The chain combines TRBV11-2 with TRBJ2-1; 11 nucleotides align to TRBD1. From germline, CDR1 is SGHAT and CDR2 FQNNGV. V shed 1 base, J shed 3 bases, and the junction held 2 bases outside the gene matches. The CDR3 totals 16 residues. CDR3 sequence (DNA): TGTGCCAGCAGCTTAGGCGGGACAGGGGGCTACAATGAGCAGTTCTTC. Residues: CASSLGGTGGYNEQFF. Drawing the rest from reference TRBV11-2 and TRBJ2-1, the complete variable domain is EAGVAQSPRYKIIEKRQSVAFWCNPISGHATLYWYQQILGQGPKLLIQFQNNGVVDDSQLPKDRFSAERLKGVDSTLKIQPAKLEDSAVYLCASSLGGTGGYNEQFFGPGTRLTVL.

In its sample, this clone was seen a few times. The chain is built from TRBV27 and TRBJ1-5, with a possible D match to TRBD1 (6 bases). Per the germline V gene, CDR1 is MNHEY and CDR2 is SMNVEV (reference sequence). CDR3 length: 13 residues. Between the trimmed V and J ends, which lost 5 bases and 4 bases, there was a span of 9 bases. The CDR3 protein is CASSDQGNQPQHF. The CDR3 DNA reads TGTGCCAGCAGTGATCAGGGGAATCAGCCCCAGCATTTT.

J is TRBJ2-1 and V is TRBV11-1; TRBD1 aligns across 9 bases. V dropped 1 base and J dropped 5; count of bases not matched to a gene: 6. Germline V CDR1 and CDR2: SGHAT, FQDESV (reference sequence). The CDR3 length is 16 residues. This CDR3 reads CASSLEGQGHNNEQFF. The CDR3 region has the DNA TGTGCCAGCAGCTTAGAGGGACAGGGCCACAACAATGAGCAGTTCTTC.

This clone is labeled as medium-sized. CDR3 bases: TGTGCCAGCAGCTTACGGGTTCAGTATGGCTACACCTTC. This codes for CASSLRVQYGYTF. This chain links TRBV7-2 with TRBJ1-2; D unresolved. The CDR3 has 13 amino acids. In germline, CDR1 is SGHTA, CDR2 FQGNSA. The ends were cut back, 2 bases at V and 5 bases at J, with 9 bases in the middle.

This clone was seen a few times. The junction shows a germline mismatch at one end, possibly a read error. The chain links TRBV27 to TRBJ2-2, with 8 nucleotides matching TRBD2. This CDR3 spans 13 amino acids. The V gene's germline CDR1 is MNHEY and CDR2 SMNVEV (reference sequence). CDR3 region: CAISSGVSGELFF. CDR3 coding DNA: TGTGCCATCAGTAGCGGGGTCTCCGGGGAGCTGTTTTTT.

The table lists this clone with many counts. The rearrangement uses TRBV5-1 and TRBJ1-3; no clear D. Trimming pared 2 bases from V and 0 bases from J, leaving 3 bases between. This CDR3 has 13 residues. Germline values: CDR1 SGHRS, CDR2 YFSETQ. CDR3 DNA sequence: TGCGCCAGCAGCTTAGGCTCTGGAAACACCATATATTTT. Protein: CASSLGSGNTIYF. The full variable domain, rest sourced from reference TRBV5-1 and TRBJ1-3, is KAGVTQTPRYLIKTRGQQVTLSCSPISGHRSVSWYQQTPGQGLQFLFEYFSETQRNKGNFPGRFSGRQFSNSRSEMNVSTLELGDSALYLCASSLGSGNTIYFGEGSWLTVV.

This clone was counted a few times. This chain connects TRBV6-2 or TRBV6-3 to TRBJ1-6; 8 nucleotides line up with TRBD1. Germline CDR1 and CDR2: MNHEY and SVGEGT. The CDR3 runs to 15 residues. V was pared by 0 bases and J by 9 bases, with 4 bases of the junction left unmatched. The CDR3 reads CASSYSGQGSSPLHF. The CDR3 bases are TGTGCCAGCAGTTACTCCGGACAGGGCAGTTCACCCCTCCACTTT.

The gene calls are TRBV4-2 and TRBJ2-7; perhaps TRBD2 as D (6 bases). The V and J ends lost 0 bases and 4 bases respectively, with 10 bases between them. CDR1 is LGHNA, CDR2 YNFKEQ, per germline. The CDR3 is made up of 14 amino acids. In nucleotides, the CDR3 is TGTGCCAGCAGCCAAGAACGTCTAGCGTACGAGCAGTACTTC. Protein: CASSQERLAYEQYF.